This entry lists 9 T cell receptor beta chains sequenced from one sample in a study of T-cell memory formation after mild COVID-19. TCRdb fed the 5' RACE reads into MiXCR, producing one record per CDR3 protein. Of fewer than 140,000 distinct CDR3 sequences in the sample, approximately 15% were seen once. The sample consisted of PBMCs or a T cell subset sorted from them (not recorded which). The receptors here all came from an adult woman who had mild COVID-19 (a few samples of this study predate the infection). Cell type and time point are not known.

In its sample, this clonotype was seen a few times. The rearrangement uses TRBV5-6 and TRBJ1-2, with 7 bases that match TRBD1. Germline V CDR1 and CDR2: SGHDT, YYEEEE. The V gene end was trimmed by 0 bases and the J gene end by 4 bases; junction bases not matched to a gene: 3. This CDR3 contains 14 residues. The DNA for the CDR3 is TGTGCCAGCAGCTTGGAGGACAGGAGCTATGGCTACACCTTC. Translating gives CASSLEDRSYGYTF.

At least ten counts were recorded for this clonotype. The V and J genes are TRBV29-1 and TRBJ2-1; tentative D call: TRBD2 (5 bases). Trimming took 3 bases from V and 4 from J, leaving 7 bases between them. The CDR3 runs to 12 residues. In germline, CDR1 is SQVTM, CDR2 ANQGSEA. The CDR3 is CSVEERYNEQFF. The CDR3, as DNA: TGCAGCGTTGAGGAGCGGTACAATGAGCAGTTCTTC.

This chain joins TRBV5-1 and TRBJ1-5; possible D gene TRBD1, 5 bases. Germline CDR1 and CDR2: SGHRS and YFSETQ. V was trimmed by 5 bases and J by 2 bases, leaving 14 bases between them. This CDR3 has 15 amino acids. The CDR3 loop is CASSHEPGGNQPQHF. CDR3 in DNA: TGCGCCAGCAGTCACGAGCCGGGGGGCAATCAGCCCCAGCATTTT.

This sequence joins TRBV7-9 and TRBJ2-3; D possibly corresponds to TRBD2 (5 bases). Germline-derived CDR1 and CDR2 are SEHNR and FQNEAQ (reference sequence). The CDR3 is made up of 14 amino acids. Trimming took 4 bases from V and 6 from J, leaving 14 bases between them. Here the CDR3 reads CASSSLPIADTQYF. CDR3 nucleotides: TGTGCCAGCAGCTCCCTGCCCATAGCGGATACGCAGTATTTT.

The chain employs TRBV6-2 or TRBV6-3 and TRBJ2-2; no firm D call. Germline values: CDR1 MNHEY, CDR2 SVGEGT. The CDR3 length is 13 residues. V was clipped by 8 bases and J by 2 bases, with 9 bases between them. CDR3 sequence: CASCGGNTGELFF. The CDR3 DNA sequence: TGTGCCAGCTGTGGTGGTAACACCGGGGAGCTGTTTTTT.

V is TRBV2 and J is TRBJ2-5; TRBD1 might be the D (6 bases). The CDR3 has 17 amino acids. With 4 bases removed from V and 4 bases from J, the gap between germline ends came to 22 bases. Germline values: CDR1 SNHLY, CDR2 FYNNEI. The CDR3 protein is CASSVARDFDRRETQYF. CDR3 DNA: TGTGCCAGCAGTGTTGCTCGTGATTTTGACAGGAGAGAGACCCAGTACTTC.

This clonotype has a handful of counts. V and J are TRBV7-9 and TRBJ2-5; 12 nucleotides match TRBD1. The CDR3 runs to 16 residues. J gave up 4 bases and V 5 bases, and 8 bases lay outside the gene matches. Germline values: CDR1 SEHNR, CDR2 FQNEAQ (reference sequence). The CDR3 loop reads CASSQPGQGARETQYF. CDR3 sequence (DNA): TGTGCCAGCAGCCAACCGGGACAGGGGGCCCGAGAGACCCAGTACTTC.

V usage is TRBV4-1 and J usage is TRBJ1-1; D not certain. Per germline, CDR1 MGHRA and CDR2 YSYEKL. This CDR3 contains 15 residues. Trimming took off 0 bases at V and 5 bases at J, with 13 bases between the two ends. CDR3 bases: TGCGCCAGCAGCCAAGATCTGATGGCGGGGACTGAAGCTTTCTTT. Its translation: CASSQDLMAGTEAFF.

This chain uses TRBV5-5 with TRBJ2-7, with D perhaps TRBD1 (6 bases). From germline, CDR1 is SGHKS and CDR2 YYEKEE (reference sequence). This CDR3 contains 18 residues. Deletions cut 0 bases from V and 5 bases from J, with 24 bases between. CDR3 residues: CASSLATSGHSLGDEQYF. The CDR3 coding sequence is TGTGCCAGCAGCTTGGCCACTTCGGGACACTCGTTGGGAGACGAGCAGTACTTC.